These 20 T cell receptor beta chains were sequenced from one sample in a study. TCRdb redid the calling of the 5' RACE reads with MiXCR, one entry per CDR3 protein. The repertoire includes 60,000 to 65,000 distinct CDR3 sequences, roughly 23% of them detected once, and about 2.7% sits in the top ten. The sequencing sample was made of memory CD4+ T cells sorted from a lymph node. Subset indicated: memory CD4+ T cells, CD4+CD45RO+CD25-. The receptor set was obtained from a female donor with breast cancer.

The chain links TRBV14 to TRBJ2-7; D ambiguous. This CDR3 spans 14 amino acids. The germline V gene encodes CDR1 SGHDN and CDR2 FVKESK. Trimming took off 3 bases at V and 0 bases at J, with 9 bases between the two ends. In nucleotides, the CDR3 is TGTGCCAGCAGCCAGACACTTAACTCCTACGAGCAGTACTTC. Protein sequence: CASSQTLNSYEQYF.

On this clonotype itself: A much bigger clone sits one base away, suggesting this may be a read error. Written as DNA, the CDR3 is TGCAGTGCTAGGGACTGGGGGGGTGGTGAAGAACTGTTTTTT. Its translation: CSARDWGGGEELFF. The rearrangement uses TRBV20-1 and TRBJ1-4; D perhaps matches TRBD1 (5 bases). The CDR3 totals 14 residues. From germline, CDR1 is DFQATT and CDR2 SNEGSKA (reference sequence).

This clonotype was counted ten times or more. This chain uses TRBV7-3 with TRBJ2-6, with 10 bases that match TRBD1. Germline V lookup: CDR1 SGHTA, CDR2 FQGTGA. The CDR3 length is 16 residues. The V and J ends lost 4 bases and 4 bases, in that order; junction bases with no gene match: 4. The CDR3, as DNA: TGTGCCAGCAGCTCGGGACAGGGGAGCGGGGCCAACGTCCTGACTTTC. Protein: CASSSGQGSGANVLTF. Supplemented by reference TRBV7-3 and TRBJ2-6, the full variable domain reads GAGVSQTPSNKVTEKGKYVELRCDPISGHTALYWYRQSLGQGPEFLIYFQGTGAADDSGLPNDRFFAVRPEGSVSTLKIQRTERGDSAVYLCASSSGQGSGANVLTFGAGSRLTVL.

CDR3 loop: CASSTDTQETQYF. The CDR3 DNA follows: TGTGCCAGCAGCACAGATACCCAAGAGACCCAGTACTTC. The rearrangement links TRBV5-5 to TRBJ2-5; D is unclear. V gave up 4 bases and J gave up 1 base, with 8 bases separating them. CDR3 length: 13 amino acids. CDR1 is SGHKS and CDR2 is YYEKEE in the germline V gene (reference sequence).

This CDR3 reads CASSFLGASGQIEQFF. The CDR3 DNA reads TGTGCCAGCAGCTTCCTGGGGGCTAGCGGGCAGATTGAGCAGTTCTTC. This chain uses TRBV7-2 with TRBJ2-1; 8 bases map to TRBD2. This CDR3 is 16 amino acids long. The J segment lost 9 bases and the V segment lost 3 bases, leaving 13 bases of the junction unmatched. CDR1 is SGHTA and CDR2 is FQGNSA in the germline V gene.

Many counts were recorded for this clonotype. The chain couples TRBV24-1 to TRBJ2-3; D remains unclear. The CDR3 extends over 14 amino acids. Trimming took 3 bases from V and 2 from J, leaving 8 bases between them. Per germline, CDR1 KGHDR and CDR2 SFDVKD. The CDR3 sequence: CATSDKTPTDTQYF. DNA of the CDR3: TGTGCCACCAGTGATAAGACACCCACAGATACGCAGTATTTT.

This clonotype occurred once. The gene calls are TRBV29-1 and TRBJ1-1; no definite D call. Germline values: CDR1 SQVTM, CDR2 ANQGSEA. The CDR3 loop spans 12 amino acids. V was pared by 4 bases and J by 3 bases, with 9 bases between. The CDR3 here is CSVASSDTEAFF. CDR3 nucleotides: TGCAGCGTTGCTTCTAGTGACACTGAAGCTTTCTTT. The full variable domain, in which reference TRBV29-1 and TRBJ1-1 provide the parts outside the CDR3, is SAVISQKPSRDICQRGTSLTIQCQVDSQVTMMFWYRQQPGQSLTLIATANQGSEATYESGFVIDKFPISRPNLTFSTLTVSNMSPEDSSIYLCSVASSDTEAFFGQGTRLTVV.

This clonotype occurred a few times. The rearrangement uses TRBV5-1 and TRBJ2-7, with D perhaps being TRBD1 or TRBD2 (5 bases each). V lost 2 bases to trimming and J lost 3 bases, with 15 bases between them. CDR3 size: 15 residues. The germline CDR1 and CDR2 sequences are SGHRS and YFSETQ. The chain's CDR3 is CASSFRWDVIYEQYF. The CDR3 nucleotides read TGCGCCAGCAGCTTTAGGTGGGACGTAATCTACGAGCAGTACTTC.

About this clonotype: Compared with germline, one end of the junction differs, possibly owing to a read error. The gene calls are TRBV20-1 and TRBJ2-7, with D uncertain. Germline loops: CDR1 DFQATT, CDR2 SNEGSKA (reference sequence). CDR3 length: 11 amino acids. The chain's CDR3 is CSARDVYELYF. The CDR3 DNA reads TGCAGTGCTAGAGACGTCTACGAGCTGTACTTC.

The chain employs TRBV7-2 and TRBJ1-1; D gene ambiguous. CDR1 and CDR2 from the germline V gene are SGHTA and FQGNSA. CDR3 length: 12 residues. V was cut by 4 bases and J by 9 bases, with 12 bases left in between. CDR3 amino acids: CASSSAGVKAFF. CDR3 DNA: TGTGCCAGCAGCTCAGCTGGGGTAAAAGCTTTCTTT.

This clonotype was seen a few times. The genes are TRBV30 and TRBJ1-6, with D tentatively TRBD1 (5 bases). V gave up 3 bases and J gave up 15 bases, with 15 bases separating them. The CDR3 totals 12 residues. Germline-derived CDR1 and CDR2 are GTSNPN and SVGIG (reference sequence). The CDR3 reads CAWSDVGGLLHF. The CDR3 bases are TGTGCCTGGAGCGATGTCGGGGGACTCCTCCACTTT.

The gene calls are TRBV7-9 and TRBJ2-3; 8 nucleotides line up with TRBD2. The CDR3 totals 16 residues. Germline-derived CDR1 and CDR2 are SEHNR and FQNEAQ (reference sequence). V lost 1 base to trimming and J lost 1 base; unmatched junction nucleotides: 4. The CDR3 region has the DNA TGTGCCAGCAGCTTAGATCTAGCGGGTGGCACAGATACGCAGTATTTT. Protein sequence: CASSLDLAGGTDTQYF.

This chain links TRBV20-1 with TRBJ2-5; perhaps D is TRBD1 or TRBD2 (5 bases each). The CDR3 length is 15 residues. CDR1 and CDR2 (germline): DFQATT, SNEGSKA (reference sequence). V lost 5 bases and J 0 bases, leaving 16 bases between the germline ends. The CDR3 here is CSAFGAFGDQETQYF. The DNA for the CDR3 is TGCAGTGCTTTTGGGGCTTTCGGGGACCAAGAGACCCAGTACTTC.

The V gene is TRBV9, the J gene TRBJ1-5; D is unclear. The germline V gene has CDR1 SGDLS and CDR2 YYNGEE. CDR3 length: 13 amino acids. Deletions cut 0 bases from V and 2 bases from J, with 3 bases between. The CDR3 sequence is CASSVAGNQPQHF. Here the CDR3 DNA reads TGTGCCAGCAGCGTAGCGGGCAATCAGCCCCAGCATTTT.

This clonotype was observed many times. The chain combines TRBV2 with TRBJ1-4; D remains unclear. Germline V gene data show CDR1 as SNHLY and CDR2 as FYNNEI. This CDR3 has 12 residues. Trimming shortened V by 5 bases and J by 7 bases, and 8 bases separated the two germline ends. CDR3 sequence reads: CASSYSSEKLFF. The CDR3 nucleotides read TGTGCCAGCAGTTACTCCAGTGAAAAACTGTTTTTT.

As regards this clonotype: Possible read error: a much larger clone is one base away. V gene TRBV7-2 combines with J gene TRBJ1-2; D remains unclear. Germline-derived CDR1 and CDR2 are SGHTA and FQGNSA. The CDR3 is made up of 13 amino acids. This chain's CDR3 is CASCFRRNYGYTF. As DNA, the CDR3 is TGTGCCAGCTGCTTCCGACGGAACTATGGCTACACCTTC.

This clonotype was seen at least ten times. This chain joins TRBV20-1 and TRBJ1-4; tentative D call: TRBD1 (5 bases). Looked up from germline, CDR1 is DFQATT and CDR2 is SNEGSKA (reference sequence). The CDR3 loop spans 14 amino acids. Trimming shortened V by 3 bases and J by 6 bases, and 14 bases separated the two germline ends. The CDR3 region has the DNA TGCAGTGCTAGTGATGGGCCGGGACATGAAAAACTGTTTTTT. This translates into CSASDGPGHEKLFF.

This clonotype was observed a few times. V and J are TRBV3-1 and TRBJ2-2; 8 bases are shared with TRBD2. This CDR3 is 14 amino acids long. Germline V gives CDR1 LGHDT, CDR2 YNNKEL (reference sequence). With V trimmed by 6 bases and J by 5 bases, 5 bases remained unmatched. CDR3: CASRRSGSTGELFF. CDR3 coding DNA: TGTGCCAGCAGACGCAGCGGGAGTACCGGGGAGCTGTTTTTT.

J is TRBJ2-3 and V is TRBV4-3; the D gene is possibly TRBD2 (5 bases). Trimming took 3 bases from V and 3 from J, leaving 7 bases between them. This CDR3 comprises 13 residues. The germline CDR1 and CDR2 sequences are LGHNA and YSLEER. CDR3 sequence: CASSHEGTDTQYF. The CDR3 DNA reads TGCGCCAGCAGCCACGAGGGAACAGATACGCAGTATTTT.

The chain couples TRBV6-1 to TRBJ1-1; unclear D gene. V was trimmed by 3 bases and J by 0 bases, leaving 8 bases between them. Germline V gene lookup returns CDR1 MNHNS and CDR2 SASEGT. This CDR3 has 14 amino acids. CDR3 sequence reads: CASSDRNLNTEAFF. DNA of the CDR3: TGTGCCAGCAGTGACAGGAATTTGAACACTGAAGCTTTCTTT.